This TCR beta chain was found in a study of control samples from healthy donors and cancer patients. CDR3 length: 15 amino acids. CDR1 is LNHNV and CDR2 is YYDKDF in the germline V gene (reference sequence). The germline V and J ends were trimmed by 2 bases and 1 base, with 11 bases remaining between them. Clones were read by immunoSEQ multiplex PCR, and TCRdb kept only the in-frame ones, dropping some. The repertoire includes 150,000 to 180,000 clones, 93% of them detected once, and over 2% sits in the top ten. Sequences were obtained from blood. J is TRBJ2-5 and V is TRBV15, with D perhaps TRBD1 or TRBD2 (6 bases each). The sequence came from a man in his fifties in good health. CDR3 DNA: TGTGCCACCAGCAGAATCGGGGGCCCCCAAGAGACCCAGTACTTC. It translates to CATSRIGGPQETQYF.